This TCR beta chain was identified during a study of T cells in Graves' hyperthyroidism and ophthalmopathy. What was amplified from RNA transcripts were TCR beta CDR3 regions. First-round RT-PCR targeting the TCR CDR3 was performed with the HTBI primer set. One entry per CDR3 protein, called by TCRdb with MiXCR from the multiplex PCR reads. The table records roughly 640,000 distinct CDR3 sequences, about a sixth of them present only once. V lost 6 bases and J lost 0, with 8 bases in between. This CDR3 spans 13 amino acids. This clonotype was observed at least ten times. The V and J genes are TRBV12-3 or TRBV12-4 and TRBJ1-1, with D maybe TRBD1 (5 bases). Sequencing used blood. The TCR sequence derives from a woman in her thirties or forties with Graves' ophthalmopathy. CDR3 sequence: CASRGTVNTEAFF. Here the CDR3 DNA reads TGTGCCAGCAGGGGGACGGTGAACACTGAAGCTTTCTTT.